The rows below give T cell receptor beta chains drawn from one sample of a study of vaccination effects on CD4 cells after COVID-19. No antigen has been identified for these receptors. Method: immunoSEQ multiplex PCR; TCRdb's copy keeps in-frame clones and lacks some. Among roughly 70,000 clones listed, more than 65% were seen once. The specimen comprised CD4+ T cells from PBMCs cultured with HIV peptides, sampled before COVID-19 vaccination. These receptor sequences come from a human donor who had a prior SARS-CoV-2 infection. CDR3s include the opening cysteine and the closing phenylalanine or tryptophan. D genes are given only for firm matches.

D gene	V gene	CDR3 protein
NA	TRBV12-3/TRBV12-4	CASSLREAQPQHF
NA	TRBV18	CASSPQNSQETQYF
TRBD2	TRBV9	CASSVDPSGGHTAKNIQYF
NA	TRBV7-8	CASSSPRPGVAGNTIYF
NA	TRBV18	CASSPMSMATNEKLFF
TRBD2	TRBV7-6	CASSPRSTTSGRAGLFPGEQFF
NA	TRBV5-4	CASSLSSGVDGANVLTF
NA	TRBV5-1	CASSLADTGHEQYF
TRBD1	TRBV10-3	CAISEDGTGVVNEQFF
TRBD1	TRBV27	CASSLGPGGPDTQYF
TRBD2	TRBV9	CASSLGGLAGGVTDTQYF
NA	TRBV11-2	CASSLADTQYF
TRBD1	TRBV6-2/TRBV6-3	CASSAQQGQDGYTF
NA	TRBV21-1	CASIPPYRWNQPQHF
TRBD2	TRBV18	CASSLGLAGAEQYF
NA	TRBV6-1	CASSEVGGNTEAFF
TRBD2	TRBV15	CATSRVLAGAPQFEQYF
TRBD1	TRBV10-3	CAIRVPQGANTGELFF
NA	TRBV3-1/TRBV3-2	CASSQTGWGLPYEQYF
NA	TRBV19	CASSRRTGIGETQYF
NA	TRBV19	CASSRSQNTGELFF
NA	TRBV30	CAWTRPMPGRGTQYF
NA	TRBV7-2	CASSSRVAADTQYF
NA	TRBV7-3	CASSLNRGDTQYF
NA	TRBV5-6	CASSAGAGEAFF
TRBD1	TRBV5-1	CASSMGTGNTEAFF
NA	TRBV2	CASSREGLDRAKNIQYF
NA	TRBV11-3	CASQSPHRVLGYNSPLHF
TRBD1	TRBV18	CASSLGPGQSYGYTF
TRBD2	TRBV5-8	CASSLGLAGATDTQYF
NA	TRBV9	CASSGELQEQFF
TRBD1	TRBV3-1/TRBV3-2	CASSRGQGAGTGELFF
NA	TRBV18	CASSPTDAYQETQYF
TRBD1	TRBV7-4	CASSRTPGQAKINYGYTF
NA	TRBV7-9	CASSLDSAVAIYF
TRBD1	TRBV30	CAWSNSGTGGFKPQHF
TRBD2	TRBV7-3	CASPGLAGGPTWEQYF
NA	TRBV9	CASSSNANYGYTF
TRBD2	TRBV2	CASSATSGRLGEQFF
TRBD1	TRBV27	CASSFPGDRGSKLFF